A single sample is the source of the 18 T cell receptor beta chains below, sequenced in a study of blood T cell repertoires in COVID-19. The protocol was immunoSEQ multiplex PCR, while the TCRdb copy is restricted to in-frame clones and leaves out a portion. Counted here are hundreds of thousands of clones, about 90% occurring once; the ten biggest clones make up less than 3.5%. What was sequenced was peripheral blood. The receptors originated from a woman younger than 35 who had recovered from COVID-19.

This chain connects TRBV20-1 to TRBJ1-2, with TRBD1 matching over 7 bases. Germline V gives CDR1 DFQATT, CDR2 SNEGSKA (reference sequence). This CDR3 spans 14 amino acids. Unmatched junction bases numbered 10, after V lost 3 bases and J lost 6 bases. CDR3 DNA: TGCAGTGCTAGTAAAGACAGGGAGTATGATGGCTACACCTTC. Translation gives CSASKDREYDGYTF.

The chain has TRBV19 and TRBJ1-2; 11 bases align to TRBD1. Germline trimming cut 5 bases from V and 4 bases from J; bases unmatched to any gene: 9. Per the germline V gene, CDR1 is LNHDA and CDR2 is SQIVND (reference sequence). The CDR3 consists of 16 residues. CDR3 DNA: TGTGCCAGTAGTGTCGGGACAGGGGGTAGGCGCTATGGCTACACCTTC. It translates to CASSVGTGGRRYGYTF.

The V gene is TRBV7-2, the J gene TRBJ1-2, with D maybe TRBD1 (6 bases). There are 16 residues in the CDR3. Germline CDR1 is SGHTA and CDR2 is FQGNSA. Trimming removed 1 base from V and 6 bases from J, with 18 bases in between. The CDR3 spells CASSLGVRFAGDGYTF. CDR3 DNA: TGTGCCAGCAGCTTAGGAGTACGGTTCGCAGGGGATGGCTACACCTTC.

This chain links TRBV19 with TRBJ2-1; 9 nucleotides align to TRBD2. The junction had 6 bases not matched to a gene; V was cut back by 4 bases and J by 2 bases. CDR3 size: 16 residues. Germline values: CDR1 LNHDA, CDR2 SQIVND (reference sequence). As DNA, the CDR3 is TGTGCCAGTAGTACGATAGCGGGAGATACCTACAATGAGCAGTTCTTC. Amino acids: CASSTIAGDTYNEQFF.

The rearrangement links TRBV30 to TRBJ2-2, with 8 bases aligning to TRBD2. The V gene's germline CDR1 is GTSNPN and CDR2 SVGIG (reference sequence). CDR3 length: 16 amino acids. Trimming removed 0 bases from V and 4 bases from J; junction bases left unmatched: 7. CDR3 amino acids: CAWSVLGLAGTGELFF. The CDR3 DNA sequence: TGTGCCTGGAGTGTACTTGGGCTAGCGGGCACCGGGGAGCTGTTTTTT.

The CDR3 loop reads CAQRRGCAYEQYV. The CDR3 DNA reads TGTGCCCAAAGGCGGGGATGTGCCTACGAGCAGTACGTC. The rearrangement links TRBV19 to TRBJ2-7, with D tentatively TRBD2 (6 bases). V lost 11 bases, J lost 2 bases, and 16 bases lay in between. The germline V gene has CDR1 LNHDA and CDR2 SQIVND (reference sequence). CDR3 length equals 13 residues.

This clone was seen a handful of times. The rearrangement links TRBV10-1 to TRBJ2-2; 11 nucleotides match TRBD2. The germline V gene has CDR1 WNHNN and CDR2 SYGVQD (reference sequence). The CDR3 consists of 17 residues. Trimming cost V 3 bases and J 2 bases; bases outside gene matches: 5. The CDR3 sequence is CASSDFGLAGNTGELFF. CDR3 in DNA: TGCGCCAGCAGTGATTTCGGACTAGCGGGTAACACCGGGGAGCTGTTTTTT.

This clone was detected only once. The chain combines TRBV6-2 or TRBV6-3 with TRBJ2-6; no clear D gene. The CDR3 is 16 residues long. Per the germline V gene, CDR1 is MNHEY and CDR2 is SVGEGT. Trimming took off 0 bases at V and 4 bases at J, with 10 bases between the two ends. DNA for the CDR3: TGTGCCAGCAGTTACTCGAGTCTTCGCGGGGCCAACGTCCTGACTTTC. Translating gives CASSYSSLRGANVLTF.

V usage is TRBV5-6 and J usage is TRBJ1-5; a possible D gene is TRBD1 (6 bases). The V gene's germline CDR1 is SGHDT and CDR2 YYEEEE. The CDR3 is 15 amino acids. The ends were cut back, 4 bases at V and 5 bases at J, with 16 bases in the middle. Here the CDR3 DNA reads TGTGCCAGCAGCGTACAGGGTGGGGGACATCAGCCCCAGCATTTT. As protein: CASSVQGGGHQPQHF. The full variable domain, completed using reference TRBV5-6 and TRBJ1-5, is DAGVTQSPTHLIKTRGQQVTLRCSPKSGHDTVSWYQQALGQGPQFIFQYYEEEERQRGNFPDRFSGHQFPNYSSELNVNALLLGDSALYLCASSVQGGGHQPQHFGDGTRLSIL.

CDR3 sequence reads: CASSADRGRAGANVLTF. For the CDR3, the DNA is TGTGCCAGCTCAGCAGACAGGGGGCGAGCTGGGGCCAACGTCCTGACTTTC. The V call is TRBV18, the J call TRBJ2-6; 10 bases fit TRBD1. V shed 5 bases and J 2 bases; nucleotides not matched to a gene: 6. From germline, CDR1 is KGHSH and CDR2 LQKENI. The CDR3 is made up of 17 amino acids.

This chain uses TRBV6-2 or TRBV6-3 with TRBJ1-1; 9 nucleotides match TRBD1. The V gene's germline CDR1 is MNHEY and CDR2 SVGEGT. Unmatched junction bases numbered 10, after V lost 2 bases and J lost 0 bases. The CDR3 has 18 residues. Here the CDR3 reads CASSYHRGLDNMNTEAFF. The CDR3 DNA reads as TGTGCCAGCAGTTACCACAGGGGGCTCGATAATATGAACACTGAAGCTTTCTTT.

CDR3 nucleotide sequence: TGTGCCAGCAGCCTAATACCGGGACAGGGTCCTGAAGCTTTCTTT. Its protein product is CASSLIPGQGPEAFF. This chain uses TRBV14 with TRBJ1-1; 9 bases are shared with TRBD1. The CDR3 has 15 amino acids. Germline CDR1 SGHDN, CDR2 FVKESK. The junction had 9 bases not matched to a gene; V was cut back by 4 bases and J by 6 bases.

CDR3: CASSATGGMGAFF. The CDR3 DNA reads as TGTGCCAGCAGCGCCACAGGGGGCATGGGAGCTTTCTTT. V usage is TRBV7-6 and J usage is TRBJ1-1, with 9 bases aligning to TRBD1. Germline V gene data show CDR1 as SGHVS and CDR2 as FNYEAQ. The CDR3 sequence is 13 residues long. The junction had 8 bases not matched to a gene; V was cut back by 5 bases and J by 10 bases.

This chain joins TRBV7-2 and TRBJ2-1, with TRBD2 as a possible D gene (6 bases). The ends were cut back, 1 base at V and 0 bases at J, with 10 bases in the middle. The germline V gene encodes CDR1 SGHTA and CDR2 FQGNSA. The CDR3 totals 16 residues. CDR3 in amino acids: CASSLGVGGSYNEQFF. The CDR3 nucleotides are TGTGCCAGCAGCTTAGGGGTCGGGGGCTCCTACAATGAGCAGTTCTTC.

This sequence joins TRBV4-3 and TRBJ1-2, with a possible D match to TRBD1 (5 bases). This CDR3 is built from 16 residues. Germline loops: CDR1 LGHNA, CDR2 YSLEER. Trimming left V 0 bases short and J 1 base short, with 12 bases between. Here the CDR3 DNA reads TGCGCCAGCAGCCAAGATCAGACAGTGCTTAACTATGGCTACACCTTC. Translation gives CASSQDQTVLNYGYTF.

The gene calls are TRBV7-2 and TRBJ2-3; 8 bases match TRBD1. The CDR3 loop spans 15 amino acids. In germline, CDR1 is SGHTA, CDR2 FQGNSA. V lost 2 bases, J lost 4 bases, and 5 bases stayed unmatched. This CDR3 reads CASSLQGARSDTQYF. Here the CDR3 DNA reads TGTGCCAGCAGCTTACAGGGGGCGCGATCAGATACGCAGTATTTT.

The genes are TRBV9 and TRBJ2-1; 10 bases agree with TRBD2. CDR3 length: 17 amino acids. V gave up 2 bases and J gave up 6 bases; unmatched junction bases: 11. Germline CDR1 reads SGDLS; CDR2 reads YYNGEE. The CDR3 spells CASSVQAGGVMGNEQFF. The CDR3 nucleotides are TGTGCCAGCAGCGTCCAAGCGGGAGGGGTCATGGGCAATGAGCAGTTCTTC.

The genes are TRBV7-9 and TRBJ2-3, with 8 bases matching TRBD2. Germline values: CDR1 SEHNR, CDR2 FQNEAQ (reference sequence). V shed 2 bases and J 6 bases; nucleotides not matched to a gene: 10. The CDR3 has 16 amino acids. For the CDR3, the DNA is TGTGCCAGCAGCTTATTACCGGGAGGGCAAATGGATACGCAGTATTTT. The encoded protein is CASSLLPGGQMDTQYF.